This T cell receptor beta chain appears in the sequencing data of a study of blood T cell repertoires in COVID-19. Study-level information: T cells, B-cell-depleted T cells, or PBMCs supplied cDNA or gDNA.

Libraries were prepared by immunoSEQ multiplex PCR; TCRdb keeps only in-frame clonotypes and omits some of them. The sample lists 170,000 or so clones, roughly 90% occurring once. This study enrolled people aged 18 to 89 from approximately 25 US geographic areas. The sequenced material came from PBMCs or T cells enriched from blood (not recorded which). The sequence came from a woman aged 50 to 65 who had recovered from COVID-19.

Written as DNA, the CDR3 is TGTGCCAGCAGTTACTACAGGGTCTCGAACACTGAAGCTTTCTTT. Protein product: CASSYYRVSNTEAFF. The V call is TRBV6-2 or TRBV6-3, the J call TRBJ1-1, with D perhaps TRBD1 (6 bases). The CDR3 totals 15 residues. The ends were cut back, 1 base at V and 1 base at J, with 10 bases in the middle. Germline V gives CDR1 MNHEY, CDR2 SVGEGT.